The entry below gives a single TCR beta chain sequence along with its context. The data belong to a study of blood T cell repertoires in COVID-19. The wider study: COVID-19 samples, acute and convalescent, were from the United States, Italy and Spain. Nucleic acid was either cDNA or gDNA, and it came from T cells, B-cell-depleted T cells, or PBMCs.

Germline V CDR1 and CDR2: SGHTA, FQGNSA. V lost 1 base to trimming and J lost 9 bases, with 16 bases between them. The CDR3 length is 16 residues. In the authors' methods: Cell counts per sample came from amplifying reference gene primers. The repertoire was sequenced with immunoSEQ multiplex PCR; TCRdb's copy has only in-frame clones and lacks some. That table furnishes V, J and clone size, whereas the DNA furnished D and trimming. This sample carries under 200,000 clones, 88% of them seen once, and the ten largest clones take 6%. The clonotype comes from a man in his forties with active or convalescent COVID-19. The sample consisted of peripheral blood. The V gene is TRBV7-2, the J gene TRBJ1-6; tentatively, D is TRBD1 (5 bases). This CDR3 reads CASSLVRAGSGSPLHF. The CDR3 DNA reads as TGTGCCAGCAGCTTAGTTCGGGCAGGGTCTGGTTCACCCCTCCACTTT. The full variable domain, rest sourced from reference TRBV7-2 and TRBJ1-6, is GAGVSQSPSNKVTEKGKDVELRCDPISGHTALYWYRQSLGQGLEFLIYFQGNSAPDKSGLPSDRFSAERTGGSVSTLTIQRTQQEDSAVYLCASSLVRAGSGSPLHFGNGTRLTVT.